This T cell receptor beta chain was found in a study of shared clonotypes between healthy human individuals. Study-level points and caveats: The naive CD4 repertoires of several donors were compared, and around 5% of clonotypes were shared. Among donors, the sharing of clonotypes was expected to be influenced by sequencing depth.

This clone was seen just once. Antigen unknown. There are 18 residues in the CDR3. Repertoires were generated with immunoSEQ multiplex PCR, while TCRdb's copy carries only in-frame clones and drops some. The sample lists roughly 1,100,000 clones, 65% to 80% seen once, with 1.4% in the top ten. V gene TRBV21-1 combines with J gene TRBJ1-4; the table assigns TRBD1, which was not confirmed against the DNA. TRBV21-1 is given as a pseudogene. Sequenced sample: memory CD4+ T cells sorted from blood. Subset specified: CD45RA-negative fraction. This TCR was sampled from a man between 18 and 35 years old in good health. The CDR3 DNA reads TGTGCCAGCAGCATAAGGACAGGGAGCACCGGGTCTGAGGAAAAACTGTTTTTT. It is translated as CASSIRTGSTGSEEKLFF.